What follows is one TCR beta chain and its context. The antigen is undetermined. This CDR3 is 14 amino acids long. V lost 6 bases and J lost 4; bases outside the gene matches: 3. This specimen comes from a study of T-cell memory formation after mild COVID-19. Study findings and constraints: Clones shrinking between day 15 and 85 showed a balanced CD4/CD8 split, and those that grew later tilted toward CD4+. Pre-infection memory carried some responding clones, suggesting that cross-reactive memory joined. Contracting CD4+ clones lay largely in CM and EM, with CD8+ ones residing in EMRA.

MiXCR, run by TCRdb on the 5' RACE reads, gives a single entry per CDR3 protein. The sample has about 200,000 distinct CDR3 sequences; 9.5% are singletons. Sequenced input: PBMCs or a T cell subset sorted from them (not recorded which). V and J are TRBV12-3 or TRBV12-4 and TRBJ2-3, with 11 positions matching TRBD2. This TCR derives from a man aged 18 to 35 who had mild COVID-19 (a few samples of this study predate the infection). Cell type and time point are not known. The CDR3 bases are TGTGCCAGCAGAGTAGCGGGGGGGCCAGATACGCAGTATTTT. It translates to CASRVAGGPDTQYF.